This T cell receptor (beta chain) was found in a study of type 1 regulatory T cells. For the study at large: T-allo10 is an in vitro-generated, Tr1-enriched CD4 T cell product specific for alloantigen.

The CDR3 has 14 residues. V shed 5 bases and J shed 5 bases, with 15 bases lying between them. Germline CDR1 reads SGHVS; CDR2 reads FQNEAQ. TCRdb redid the calling of the reads with MiXCR, one entry per CDR3 protein. The table lists tens of thousands of distinct CDR3 sequences, around 77% of them singletons, with roughly an eighth in the top ten. On this clonotype: No antigen is known for it.

The clonotype comes from a human donor in good health. The sequenced sample consisted of cultured T cells, either the whole culture or a sorted T cell fraction (not recorded which). Subset described: Tr1-enriched cell product generated in vitro against host alloantigens. The chain carries TRBV7-8 and TRBJ1-1; D ambiguous. CDR3 sequence (DNA): TGTGCCAGCAGCCCAGTGCTAATGCGGACTGAAGCTTTCTTT. Its protein is CASSPVLMRTEAFF.